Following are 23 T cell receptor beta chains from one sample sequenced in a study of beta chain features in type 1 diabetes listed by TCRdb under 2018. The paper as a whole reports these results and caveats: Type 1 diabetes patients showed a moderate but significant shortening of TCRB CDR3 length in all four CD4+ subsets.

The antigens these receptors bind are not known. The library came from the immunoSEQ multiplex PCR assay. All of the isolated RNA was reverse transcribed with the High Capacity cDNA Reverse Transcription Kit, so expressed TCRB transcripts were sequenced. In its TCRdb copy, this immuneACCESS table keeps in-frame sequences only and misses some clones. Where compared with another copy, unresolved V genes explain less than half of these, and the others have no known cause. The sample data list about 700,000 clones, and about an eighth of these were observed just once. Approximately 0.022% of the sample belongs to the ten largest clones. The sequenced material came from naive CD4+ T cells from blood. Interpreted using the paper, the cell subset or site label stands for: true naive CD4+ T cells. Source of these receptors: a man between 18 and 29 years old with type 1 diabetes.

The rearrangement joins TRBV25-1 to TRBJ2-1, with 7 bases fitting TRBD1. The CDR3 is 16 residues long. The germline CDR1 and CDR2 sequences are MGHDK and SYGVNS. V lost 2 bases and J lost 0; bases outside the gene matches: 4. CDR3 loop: CASSELGQSSYNEQFF. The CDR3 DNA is TGTGCCAGCAGTGAACTGGGACAGAGCTCCTACAATGAGCAGTTCTTC.

Written as DNA, the CDR3 is TGTGCCAGTAGTATCGAGGGAAGCGAGCAGTACTTC. Protein sequence: CASSIEGSEQYF. The chain employs TRBV19 and TRBJ2-7; D is perhaps TRBD2 (5 bases). CDR3 length: 12 amino acids. Germline CDR1 is LNHDA and CDR2 is SQIVND (reference sequence). Trimming shortened V by 3 bases and J by 6 bases, and 9 bases separated the two germline ends.

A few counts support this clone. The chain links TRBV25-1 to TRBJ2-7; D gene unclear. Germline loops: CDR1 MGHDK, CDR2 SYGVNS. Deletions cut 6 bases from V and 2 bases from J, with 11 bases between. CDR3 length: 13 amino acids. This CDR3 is CASSVDMPYEQYF. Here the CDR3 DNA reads TGTGCCAGCAGCGTCGACATGCCCTACGAGCAGTACTTC.

The CDR3 DNA reads as TGTGCCAGCAGCTTAAGACAGCTGAACACTGAAGCTTTCTTT. This translates into CASSLRQLNTEAFF. The genes are TRBV7-9 and TRBJ1-1; maybe TRBD1 (5 bases). V was pared by 2 bases and J by 0 bases, with 7 bases between. The length of the CDR3 is 14 residues. Germline V gene sequence: CDR1 SEHNR, CDR2 FQNEAQ (reference sequence).

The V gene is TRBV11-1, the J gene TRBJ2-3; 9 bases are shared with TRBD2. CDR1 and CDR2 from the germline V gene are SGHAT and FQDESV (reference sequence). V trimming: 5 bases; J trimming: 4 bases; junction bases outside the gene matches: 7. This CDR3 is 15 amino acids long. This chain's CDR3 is CASSPSVAGADTQYF. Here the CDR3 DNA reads TGTGCCAGCAGCCCCTCGGTAGCGGGGGCAGATACGCAGTATTTT.

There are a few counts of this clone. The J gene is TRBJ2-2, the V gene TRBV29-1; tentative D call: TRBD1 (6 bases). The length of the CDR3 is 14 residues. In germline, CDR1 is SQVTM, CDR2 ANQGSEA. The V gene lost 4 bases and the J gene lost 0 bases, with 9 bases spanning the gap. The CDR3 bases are TGCAGCGTTGTAGGACAGTCGAACACCGGGGAGCTGTTTTTT. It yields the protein CSVVGQSNTGELFF.

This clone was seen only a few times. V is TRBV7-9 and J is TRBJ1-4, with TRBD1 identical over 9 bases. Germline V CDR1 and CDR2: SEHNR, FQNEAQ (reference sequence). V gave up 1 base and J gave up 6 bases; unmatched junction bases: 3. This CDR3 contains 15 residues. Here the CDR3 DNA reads TGTGCCAGCAGCTTAGGGACAGGGGCGGATGAAAAACTGTTTTTT. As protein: CASSLGTGADEKLFF.

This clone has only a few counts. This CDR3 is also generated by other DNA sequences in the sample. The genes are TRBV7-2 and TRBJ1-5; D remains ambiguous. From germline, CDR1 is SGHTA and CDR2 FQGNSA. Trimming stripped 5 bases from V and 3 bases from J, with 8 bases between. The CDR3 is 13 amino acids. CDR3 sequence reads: CASSPNSNQPQHF. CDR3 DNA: TGTGCCAGCAGCCCTAATTCCAATCAGCCCCAGCATTTT.

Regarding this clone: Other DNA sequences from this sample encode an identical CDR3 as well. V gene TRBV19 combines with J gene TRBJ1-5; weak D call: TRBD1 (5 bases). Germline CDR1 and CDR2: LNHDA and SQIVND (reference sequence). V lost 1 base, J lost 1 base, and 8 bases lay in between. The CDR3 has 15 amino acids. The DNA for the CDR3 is TGTGCCAGTAGTATAGGTGGGGGAAGCAATCAGCCCCAGCATTTT. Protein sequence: CASSIGGGSNQPQHF.

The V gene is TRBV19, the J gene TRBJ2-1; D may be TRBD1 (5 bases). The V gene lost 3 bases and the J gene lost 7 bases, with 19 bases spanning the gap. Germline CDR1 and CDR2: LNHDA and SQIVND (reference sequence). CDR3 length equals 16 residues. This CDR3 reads CASSIDSLVQVNEQFF. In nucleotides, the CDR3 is TGTGCCAGTAGTATCGACAGTCTTGTCCAAGTGAATGAGCAGTTCTTC.

The CDR3 sequence is CAISSGGRAYEQYF. CDR3 sequence (DNA): TGTGCCATCTCCTCGGGGGGCAGGGCCTACGAGCAGTACTTC. The chain links TRBV10-3 to TRBJ2-7; D is possibly TRBD2 (7 bases). Deletions cut 8 bases from V and 2 bases from J, with 16 bases between. The germline V gene encodes CDR1 ENHRY and CDR2 SYGVKD. The CDR3 has 14 amino acids.

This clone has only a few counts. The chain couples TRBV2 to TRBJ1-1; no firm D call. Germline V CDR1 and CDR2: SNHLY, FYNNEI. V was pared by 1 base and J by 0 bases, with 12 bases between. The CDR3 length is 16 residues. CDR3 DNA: TGTGCCAGCAGTGAAGGGGTAGGGTCGCTGAACACTGAAGCTTTCTTT. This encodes CASSEGVGSLNTEAFF.

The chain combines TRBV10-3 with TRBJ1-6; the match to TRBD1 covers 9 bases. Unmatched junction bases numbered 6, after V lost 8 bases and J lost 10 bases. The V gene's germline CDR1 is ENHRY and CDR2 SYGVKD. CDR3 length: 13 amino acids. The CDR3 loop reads CAIGDREESPLHF. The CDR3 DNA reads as TGTGCCATCGGGGACAGGGAGGAGTCACCCCTCCACTTT.

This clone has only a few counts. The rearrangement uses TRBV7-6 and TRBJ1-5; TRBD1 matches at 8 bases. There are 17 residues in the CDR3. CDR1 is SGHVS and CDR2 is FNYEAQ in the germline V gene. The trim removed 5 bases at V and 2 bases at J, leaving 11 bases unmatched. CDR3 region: CASSLPLGQGRNQPQHF. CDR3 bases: TGTGCCAGCAGCCTACCTTTAGGACAGGGTCGCAATCAGCCCCAGCATTTT.

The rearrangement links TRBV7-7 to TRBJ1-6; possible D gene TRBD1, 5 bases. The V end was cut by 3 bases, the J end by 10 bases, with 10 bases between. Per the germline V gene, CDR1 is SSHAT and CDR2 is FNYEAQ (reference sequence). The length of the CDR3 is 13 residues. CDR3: CASSFTGGSPLHF. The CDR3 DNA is TGTGCCAGCAGCTTCACAGGCGGCTCACCCCTCCACTTT.

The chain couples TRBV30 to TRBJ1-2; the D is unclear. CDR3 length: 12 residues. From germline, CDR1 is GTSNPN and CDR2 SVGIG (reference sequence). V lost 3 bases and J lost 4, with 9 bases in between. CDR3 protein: CAWRTGVYGYTF. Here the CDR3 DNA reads TGTGCCTGGAGGACCGGGGTCTATGGCTACACCTTC.

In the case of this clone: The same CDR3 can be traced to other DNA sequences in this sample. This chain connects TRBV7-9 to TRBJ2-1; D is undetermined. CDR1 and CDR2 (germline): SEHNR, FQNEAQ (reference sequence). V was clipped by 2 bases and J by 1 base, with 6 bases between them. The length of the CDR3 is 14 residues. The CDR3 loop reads CASSLSGSYNEQFF. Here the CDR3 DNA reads TGTGCCAGCAGCTTATCCGGGTCCTACAATGAGCAGTTCTTC.

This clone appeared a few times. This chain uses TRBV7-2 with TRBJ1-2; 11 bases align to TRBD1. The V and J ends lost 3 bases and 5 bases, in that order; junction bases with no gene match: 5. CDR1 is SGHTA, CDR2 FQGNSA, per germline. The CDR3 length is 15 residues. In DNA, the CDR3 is TGTGCCAGCAGCTTGGGACAGGGGGGAGGGTATGGCTACACCTTC. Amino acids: CASSLGQGGGYGYTF.

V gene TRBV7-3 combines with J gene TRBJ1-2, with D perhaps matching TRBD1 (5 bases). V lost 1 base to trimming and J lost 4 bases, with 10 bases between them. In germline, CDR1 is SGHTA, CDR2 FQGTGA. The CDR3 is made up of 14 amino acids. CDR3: CASSLNDGGYGYTF. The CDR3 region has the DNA TGTGCCAGCAGCTTAAATGACGGGGGCTATGGCTACACCTTC.

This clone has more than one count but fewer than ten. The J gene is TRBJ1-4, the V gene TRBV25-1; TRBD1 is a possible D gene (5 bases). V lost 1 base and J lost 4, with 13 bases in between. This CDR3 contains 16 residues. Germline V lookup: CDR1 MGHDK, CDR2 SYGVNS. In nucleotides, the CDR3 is TGTGCCAGCAGTGAATGGGGGAGGGCAGTTAATGAAAAACTGTTTTTT. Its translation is CASSEWGRAVNEKLFF.

In DNA, the CDR3 is TGTGCCAGCAGCGAACTCAGGGTGAGCAATCAGCCCCAGCATTTT. Protein sequence: CASSELRVSNQPQHF. The gene calls are TRBV2 and TRBJ1-5, with a weak D call TRBD1 (5 bases). CDR3 length: 15 residues. Germline V gives CDR1 SNHLY, CDR2 FYNNEI. With 6 bases removed from V and 1 base from J, the gap between germline ends came to 13 bases.

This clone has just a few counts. CDR3 DNA: TGTGCCAGCAAGCGGGGGGAGAACACTGAAGCTTTCTTT. It is translated as CASKRGENTEAFF. The chain recombines TRBV2 with TRBJ1-1; a possible D gene is TRBD1 (5 bases). CDR1 and CDR2 (germline): SNHLY, FYNNEI. Trimming stripped 7 bases from V and 1 base from J, with 10 bases between. This CDR3 region has 13 residues.

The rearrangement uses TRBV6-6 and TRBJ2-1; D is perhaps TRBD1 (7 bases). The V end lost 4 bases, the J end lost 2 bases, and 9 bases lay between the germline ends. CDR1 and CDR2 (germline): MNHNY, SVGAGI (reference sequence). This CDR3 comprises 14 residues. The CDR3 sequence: CASSSRGAYNEQFF. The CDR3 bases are TGTGCCAGCAGTTCCAGGGGGGCCTACAATGAGCAGTTCTTC.